Presented here are 5 T cell receptor beta chains from one specimen sequenced in a study of spatial heterogeneity in lung cancer. This sample's time point: sample taken at primary tumor resection. TCRdb called the 5' RACE reads again in MiXCR, with one record for every CDR3 protein. The sample consists of more than 60,000 distinct CDR3 sequences, around 7.3% of them appearing once. Sequencing used PBMCs, obtained at surgery. Receptors were obtained from a male donor with early-stage non-small cell lung cancer.

This clonotype has just a few counts. V and J are TRBV6-6 and TRBJ2-1, with TRBD2 matching over 12 bases. Trimming removed 0 bases from V and 0 bases from J; junction bases left unmatched: 0. Germline V gene sequence: CDR1 MNHNY, CDR2 SVGAGI (reference sequence). This CDR3 contains 17 residues. The DNA of the CDR3 is TGTGCCAGCAGTTACTCGGGACTAGCGGGCTCCTACAATGAGCAGTTCTTC. This encodes CASSYSGLAGSYNEQFF.

This clonotype has ten or more counts. This chain links TRBV7-2 with TRBJ2-2; D may be TRBD1 (5 bases). Germline V lookup: CDR1 SGHTA, CDR2 FQGNSA. V lost 4 bases and J 5 bases, leaving 11 bases between the germline ends. This CDR3 has 14 residues. The CDR3 DNA sequence: TGTGCCAGCAGCTACATCAGGGATACCGGGGAGCTGTTTTTT. This translates into CASSYIRDTGELFF.

The gene calls are TRBV19 and TRBJ1-4; D unclear. Germline V gives CDR1 LNHDA, CDR2 SQIVND (reference sequence). The CDR3 is made up of 12 amino acids. Trimming pared 8 bases from V and 3 bases from J, leaving 7 bases between. The CDR3 DNA follows: TGTGCCAGTTGCCGTCCTAATGAAAAACTGTTTTTT. Translation gives CASCRPNEKLFF.

V gene TRBV29-1 combines with J gene TRBJ1-1; a weak D match, TRBD1 (6 bases). V was shortened by 7 bases and J by 7 bases, with 22 bases between the two germline ends. This CDR3 has 14 amino acids. The germline V gene encodes CDR1 SQVTM and CDR2 ANQGSEA. The CDR3 region is CSAHGGIKNGEAFF. The CDR3 DNA reads TGCAGCGCCCACGGGGGCATTAAGAATGGTGAAGCTTTCTTT.

This clonotype was observed many times. CDR3 nucleotides: TGTGCCAGCAGTGCGTCCCGCCCAGGGGGCCGGTCCTACAATGAGCAGTTCTTC. It specifies CASSASRPGGRSYNEQFF. The rearrangement uses TRBV6-1 and TRBJ2-1, with 8 bases aligning to TRBD1. Germline V lookup: CDR1 MNHNS, CDR2 SASEGT. V lost 4 bases, J lost 1 base, and 12 bases stayed unmatched. This CDR3 is built from 18 residues.